The rows below give T cell receptor beta chains drawn from one sample of a study of T cell repertoires in cytomegalovirus infection. TCRdb called the reads again in MiXCR, with one record for every CDR3 protein. The sample contains about 830,000 distinct CDR3 sequences, around a third of which appear only once. What these receptors recognize is not known. The specimen comprised cultured CD8+ T cells from PBMCs, sampled from culture after CMV antigen stimulation. Source of these receptors: a human donor in good health (CMV status not recorded). Some clones in this sample may be carry-over from other donors' samples. The CDR3 runs from the conserved cysteine through the conserved F or W. A D gene is named only where the DNA matches it firmly. Clone size appears in some rows only: once, few, many, or a class for an expanded clone.

CASSLRPGEREQFF	TGTGCCAGCAGCTTACGTCCAGGGGAACGTGAGCAGTTCTTC	-	TRBV7-3	TRBJ2-1	-
CASSISGTGGFYSNQPQHF	TGTGCCAGCAGCATTTCCGGGACAGGGGGCTTTTATAGCAATCAGCCCCAGCATTTT	TRBD1	TRBV5-6	TRBJ1-5	-
CASSYQGMNEQFF	TGTGCCAGCAGTTACCAGGGAATGAATGAGCAGTTCTTC	-	TRBV6-5	TRBJ2-1	few
CATSRGVMIVNYGYTF	TGTGCCACCAGCAGAGGGGTTATGATAGTTAACTATGGCTACACCTTC	-	TRBV15	TRBJ1-2	-
CASSYPDGTSGGKWGSYNEQFF	TGTGCCAGCAGTTACCCCGACGGTACTAGCGGGGGGAAGTGGGGTTCCTACAATGAGCAGTTCTTC	TRBD2	TRBV6-2/TRBV6-3	TRBJ2-1	few
CASSENDEQYF	TGTGCCAGCAGTGAAAATGACGAGCAGTACTTC	-	TRBV2	TRBJ2-7	-
CASSIGQGMNTEAFF	TGTGCCAGTAGTATAGGACAGGGGATGAACACTGAAGCTTTCTTT	TRBD1	TRBV19	TRBJ1-1	few
CASSKVQDTDTQYF	TGTGCCAGTAGTAAAGTTCAGGACACAGATACGCAGTATTTT	-	TRBV19	TRBJ2-3	-
CASSLEYRGRAGELFF	TGTGCCAGCAGCTTGGAATACAGGGGAAGGGCCGGGGAGCTGTTTTTT	TRBD1	TRBV5-5	TRBJ2-2	few
CASSPETSSTDTQYF	TGTGCCAGCAGCCCCGAGACCTCTAGCACAGATACGCAGTATTTT	-	TRBV11-3	TRBJ2-3	many
CASSPIRAMNTEAFF	TGTGCCAGCAGCCCAATCAGGGCAATGAACACTGAAGCTTTCTTT	-	TRBV7-6	TRBJ1-1	-
CASSQGRFYGYTF	TGTGCCAGCAGCCAGGGACGTTTCTATGGCTACACCTTC	-	TRBV11-1	TRBJ1-2	-
CASRTSPEAFF	TGTGCCAGCAGGACCAGCCCTGAAGCTTTCTTT	-	TRBV7-9	TRBJ1-1	many
CASSLPHEQGAVAPDTQYF	TGTGCCAGCAGCTTACCCCACGAGCAGGGGGCGGTGGCACCAGATACGCAGTATTTT	TRBD1	TRBV7-8	TRBJ2-3	many
CSVAGGSSTDTQYF	TGCAGCGTCGCCGGGGGCAGTAGCACAGATACGCAGTATTTT	-	TRBV29-1	TRBJ2-3	-
CASSLRTTGASTDTQYF	TGTGCCAGCAGCTTAAGGACTACCGGGGCCTCCACAGATACGCAGTATTTT	-	TRBV7-2	TRBJ2-3	many
CASTGQGWNEQFF	TGCGCCAGCACGGGACAGGGGTGGAATGAGCAGTTCTTC	TRBD1	TRBV5-1	TRBJ2-1	-
CSARGFRQGTGELFF	TGCAGTGCTAGAGGATTTAGACAGGGCACCGGGGAGCTGTTTTTT	TRBD1	TRBV20-1	TRBJ2-2	few
CASWGKGPYPSANYGYTF	TGTGCCAGCTGGGGCAAGGGGCCTTACCCCTCAGCTAACTATGGCTACACCTTC	-	TRBV7-2	TRBJ1-2	few
CASSEPGTGGSGYGYTF	TGTGCCAGCAGTGAACCCGGGACAGGGGGTTCCGGCTATGGCTACACCTTC	TRBD1	TRBV6-1	TRBJ1-2	few
CASGLSGPNTGELFF	TGTGCCAGCGGCTTATCAGGCCCGAACACCGGGGAGCTGTTTTTT	-	TRBV12-3/TRBV12-4	TRBJ2-2	few
CASSLDGRDESGYTF	TGTGCCAGCAGTTTAGATGGCAGGGACGAGTCTGGCTACACCTTC	-	TRBV28	TRBJ1-2	few
CASSYRVPGLAGGRNEQFF	TGTGCCAGCAGTTACAGGGTTCCGGGACTAGCGGGGGGAAGGAATGAGCAGTTCTTC	TRBD2	TRBV6-5	TRBJ2-1	-
CASSPGQATEETQYF	TGTGCCAGCAGCCCCGGACAGGCAACTGAGGAGACCCAGTACTTC	TRBD1	TRBV9	TRBJ2-5	few
CASSLPSAGDTDTQYF	TGCGCCAGCAGCTTGCCTTCAGCGGGGGACACAGATACGCAGTATTTT	TRBD2	TRBV5-1	TRBJ2-3	-
CASSLLRGYNEQYF	TGTGCCAGCAGCTTGCTGCGGGGTTACAACGAGCAGTACTTC	-	TRBV5-5	TRBJ2-7	-
CAISEPVPGLAGASLSTDTQYF	TGTGCCATCAGTGAGCCGGTCCCCGGACTAGCGGGGGCCTCCCTTAGCACAGATACGCAGTATTTT	TRBD2	TRBV10-3	TRBJ2-3	-
CASSQDLRFNEAFF	TGCGCCAGCAGCCAAGATTTAAGGTTTAATGAAGCTTTCTTT	-	TRBV4-1	TRBJ1-1	-
CASSQYGLADPTGELFF	TGCGCCAGCAGCCAATATGGGCTAGCGGACCCCACCGGGGAGCTGTTTTTT	TRBD2	TRBV4-1	TRBJ2-2	-
CASSPHKGAYNEQFF	TGTGCCAGCAGCCCACATAAGGGGGCGTACAATGAGCAGTTCTTC	TRBD1	TRBV12-3/TRBV12-4	TRBJ2-1	-
CASSDLDRDTEAFF	TGTGCCAGCAGTGACCTCGACAGGGACACTGAAGCTTTCTTT	TRBD1	TRBV6-1	TRBJ1-1	many
CASSLGGSGTNVLTF	TGTGCCAGCAGCTTAGGTGGCTCTGGGACCAACGTCCTGACTTTC	-	TRBV7-9	TRBJ2-6	few
CASSQTPGLPSSYNEQFF	TGTGCCAGCAGTCAAACACCGGGACTTCCTAGCTCCTACAATGAGCAGTTCTTC	-	TRBV12-3/TRBV12-4	TRBJ2-1	few
CASSPSRAGNTIYF	TGTGCCAGCAGCCCCAGTAGGGCGGGAAACACCATATATTTT	-	TRBV27	TRBJ1-3	-
CASGPEGGRTEAFF	TGTGCTAGTGGTCCCGAGGGGGGGAGGACTGAAGCTTTCTTT	-	TRBV12-5	TRBJ1-1	few
CASSEATGTGSTDTQYF	TGTGCCAGCAGTGAAGCGACCGGGACAGGGAGCACAGATACGCAGTATTTT	TRBD1	TRBV6-1	TRBJ2-3	-
CASSPTGGDSTDTQYF	TGTGCCAGCAGCCCGACTGGAGGGGATAGCACAGATACGCAGTATTTT	-	TRBV2	TRBJ2-3	few
CASTLSQGGTEAFF	TGTGCCAGCACCCTAAGTCAGGGGGGAACTGAAGCTTTCTTT	TRBD1	TRBV7-6	TRBJ1-1	few
CASSFRTGSFDSPLHF	TGTGCCAGCAGTTTCCGGACAGGTAGTTTTGATTCACCCCTCCACTTT	TRBD1	TRBV12-3/TRBV12-4	TRBJ1-6	few
CASSSWEGEGDTQYF	TGTGCCAGCAGCTCCTGGGAGGGAGAAGGAGATACGCAGTATTTT	TRBD2	TRBV11-2	TRBJ2-3	few
CASSYQGRGMNTEAFF	TGTGCCAGCAGTTACCAGGGCCGGGGTATGAACACTGAAGCTTTCTTT	-	TRBV6-5	TRBJ1-1	-
CASSSPGFTNTEAFF	TGTGCCAGCAGTTCCCCGGGGTTCACGAACACTGAAGCTTTCTTT	-	TRBV12-3/TRBV12-4	TRBJ1-1	-
CASSPKTGRYGYTF	TGTGCCAGCAGTCCAAAGACAGGACGCTATGGCTACACCTTC	-	TRBV27	TRBJ1-2	-
CASSGLLNEQFF	TGTGCCAGTTCGGGACTCCTAAATGAGCAGTTCTTC	-	TRBV2	TRBJ2-1	once
CASSLLVGIGWGTDTQYF	TGTGCCAGCAGTTTATTGGTCGGGATTGGATGGGGCACAGATACGCAGTATTTT	-	TRBV27	TRBJ2-3	-
CASSHPTSGSYNEQFF	TGCGCCAGCAGCCATCCTACTAGCGGGTCCTACAATGAGCAGTTCTTC	TRBD2	TRBV4-1	TRBJ2-1	-
CSVEEVGRSYEQYF	TGCAGCGTTGAAGAGGTGGGCAGGAGCTACGAGCAGTACTTC	-	TRBV29-1	TRBJ2-7	many
CASSLELAATDTQYF	TGTGCCAGCAGCTTAGAACTAGCGGCTACAGATACGCAGTATTTT	TRBD2	TRBV7-2	TRBJ2-3	many
CASSFASPNEQFF	TGTGCCAGCAGCTTTGCGTCTCCAAATGAGCAGTTCTTC	-	TRBV7-3	TRBJ2-1	-
CSVDPRTGVTEAFF	TGCAGCGTTGACCCCCGGACGGGCGTGACTGAAGCTTTCTTT	-	TRBV29-1	TRBJ1-1	few
CASRLQTAYDSYNEQFF	TGTGCCAGCAGACTGCAGACAGCCTACGACTCCTACAATGAGCAGTTCTTC	-	TRBV6-6	TRBJ2-1	few